This entry concerns a single T cell receptor (beta chain). The assay was immunoSEQ multiplex PCR, and TCRdb's table has in-frame clones only and misses some. Seen here are about 190,000 clones, over 75% observed once, and the top ten hold about 6.8%. The sample is drawn from a study of blood T cell repertoires in COVID-19. Study-wide context: The study drew acute and convalescent COVID-19 samples from the United States, Italy and Spain. T cells, B-cell-depleted T cells, or PBMCs provided the cDNA or gDNA that served as material.

V was shortened by 0 bases and J by 7 bases, with 19 bases between the two germline ends. Germline V gene sequence: CDR1 LNHDA, CDR2 SQIVND (reference sequence). The CDR3 totals 18 residues. Material: peripheral blood. The source is a woman aged 40 to 50 who had recovered from COVID-19. The rearrangement uses TRBV19 and TRBJ1-6; D is ambiguous. CDR3 region: CASSIDTYRVGWNSPLHF. The CDR3 DNA follows: TGTGCCAGTAGTATAGATACCTACAGAGTTGGCTGGAATTCACCCCTCCACTTT.